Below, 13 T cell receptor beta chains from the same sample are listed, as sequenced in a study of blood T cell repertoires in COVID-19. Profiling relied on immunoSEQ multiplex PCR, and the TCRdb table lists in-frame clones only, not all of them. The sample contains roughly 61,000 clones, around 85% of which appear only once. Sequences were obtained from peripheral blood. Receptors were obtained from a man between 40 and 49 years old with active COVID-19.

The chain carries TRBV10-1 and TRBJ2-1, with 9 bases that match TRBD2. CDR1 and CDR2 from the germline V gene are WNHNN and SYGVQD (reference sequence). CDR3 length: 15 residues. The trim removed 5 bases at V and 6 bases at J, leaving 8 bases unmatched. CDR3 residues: CASSSSGTSSNEQFF. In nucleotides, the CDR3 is TGCGCCAGCAGTTCAAGTGGGACTAGCTCCAATGAGCAGTTCTTC.

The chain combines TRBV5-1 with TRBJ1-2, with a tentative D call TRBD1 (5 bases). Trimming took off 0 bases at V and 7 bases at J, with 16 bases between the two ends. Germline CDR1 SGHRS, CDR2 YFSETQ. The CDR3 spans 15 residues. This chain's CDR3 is CASSLGPRGMGGYTF. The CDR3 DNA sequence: TGCGCCAGCAGCTTGGGACCAAGGGGTATGGGTGGCTACACCTTC.

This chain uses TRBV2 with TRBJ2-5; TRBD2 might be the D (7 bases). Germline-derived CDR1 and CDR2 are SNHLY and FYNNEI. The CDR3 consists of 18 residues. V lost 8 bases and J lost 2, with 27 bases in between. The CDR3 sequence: CASPGGPRRDGRQETQYF. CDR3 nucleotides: TGTGCCAGCCCGGGGGGCCCGAGGCGGGATGGAAGGCAAGAGACCCAGTACTTC.

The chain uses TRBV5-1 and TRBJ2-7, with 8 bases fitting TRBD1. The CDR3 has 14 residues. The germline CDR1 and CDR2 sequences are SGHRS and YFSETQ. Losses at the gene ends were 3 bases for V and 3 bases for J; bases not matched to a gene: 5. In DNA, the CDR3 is TGCGCCAGCAGCTCGGGACAGGAAAGCTACGAGCAGTACTTC. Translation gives CASSSGQESYEQYF.

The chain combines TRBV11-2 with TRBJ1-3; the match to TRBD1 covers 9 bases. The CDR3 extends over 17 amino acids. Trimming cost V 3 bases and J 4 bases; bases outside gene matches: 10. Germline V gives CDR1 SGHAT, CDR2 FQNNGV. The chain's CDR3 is CASSFVRQGVSGNTIYF. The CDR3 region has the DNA TGTGCCAGCAGCTTCGTTCGACAGGGGGTATCGGGAAACACCATATATTTT.

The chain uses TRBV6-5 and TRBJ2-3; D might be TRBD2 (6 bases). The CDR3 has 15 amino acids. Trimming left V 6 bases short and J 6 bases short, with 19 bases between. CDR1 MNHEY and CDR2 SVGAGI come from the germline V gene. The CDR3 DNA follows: TGTGCCAGCAGGGGCCCAGGCGGGAATTCGGATACGCAGTATTTT. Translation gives CASRGPGGNSDTQYF.

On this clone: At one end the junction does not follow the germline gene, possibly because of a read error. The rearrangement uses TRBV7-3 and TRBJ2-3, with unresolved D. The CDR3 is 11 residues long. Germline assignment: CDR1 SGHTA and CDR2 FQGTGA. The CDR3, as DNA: TGTGCCAGCAGCGTAACAGATACGCAGTATTTT. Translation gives CASSVTDTQYF. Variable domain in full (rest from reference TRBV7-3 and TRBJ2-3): GAGVSQTPSNKVTEKGKYVELRCDPISGHTALYWYRQSLGQGPEFLIYFQGTGAADDSGLPNDRFFAVRPEGSVSTLKIQRTERGDSAVYLCASSVTDTQYFGPGTRLTVL.

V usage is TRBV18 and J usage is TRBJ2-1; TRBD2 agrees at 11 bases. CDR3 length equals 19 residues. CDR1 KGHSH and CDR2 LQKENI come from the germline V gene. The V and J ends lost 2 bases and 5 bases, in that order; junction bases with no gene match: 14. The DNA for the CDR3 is TGTGCCAGCTCACCAAGGACTAGCGGGTCTAAGAGGGAGAACAATGAGCAGTTCTTC. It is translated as CASSPRTSGSKRENNEQFF.

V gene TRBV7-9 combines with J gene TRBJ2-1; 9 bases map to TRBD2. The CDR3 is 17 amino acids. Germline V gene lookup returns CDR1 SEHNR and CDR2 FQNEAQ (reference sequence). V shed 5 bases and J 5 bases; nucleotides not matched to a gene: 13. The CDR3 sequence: CASSQKHGTSRDNEQFF. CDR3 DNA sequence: TGTGCCAGCAGCCAAAAGCATGGGACTAGCAGGGACAATGAGCAGTTCTTC.

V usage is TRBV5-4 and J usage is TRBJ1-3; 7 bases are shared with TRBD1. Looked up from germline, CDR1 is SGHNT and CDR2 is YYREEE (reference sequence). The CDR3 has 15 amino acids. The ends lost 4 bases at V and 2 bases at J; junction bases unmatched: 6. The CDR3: CASSLGTAAGNTIYF. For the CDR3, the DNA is TGTGCCAGCAGCCTTGGGACAGCGGCTGGAAACACCATATATTTT.

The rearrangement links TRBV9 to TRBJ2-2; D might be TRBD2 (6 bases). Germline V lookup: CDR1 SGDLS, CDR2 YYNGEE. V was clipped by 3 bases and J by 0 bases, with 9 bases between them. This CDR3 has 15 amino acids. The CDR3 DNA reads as TGTGCCAGCAGCGCGGCGGGAACGAACACCGGGGAGCTGTTTTTT. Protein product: CASSAAGTNTGELFF. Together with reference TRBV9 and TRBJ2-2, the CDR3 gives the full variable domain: DSGVTQTPKHLITATGQRVTLRCSPRSGDLSVYWYQQSLDQGLQFLIQYYNGEERAKGNILERFSAQQFPDLHSELNLSSLELGDSALYFCASSAAGTNTGELFFGEGSRLTVL.

This chain's CDR3 is CASSEQGVGNTIYF. CDR3 nucleotide sequence: TGTGCCAGCAGTGAACAGGGGGTTGGAAACACCATATATTTT. The chain recombines TRBV2 with TRBJ1-3; 7 nucleotides line up with TRBD1. The CDR3 covers 14 residues. Germline assignment: CDR1 SNHLY and CDR2 FYNNEI. J gave up 3 bases and V 2 bases, and 1 base lay outside the gene matches. The full variable domain, completed using reference TRBV2 and TRBJ1-3, is EPEVTQTPSHQVTQMGQEVILRCVPISNHLYFYWYRQILGQKVEFLVSFYNNEISEKSEIFDDQFSVERPDGSNFTLKIRSTKLEDSAMYFCASSEQGVGNTIYFGEGSWLTVV.

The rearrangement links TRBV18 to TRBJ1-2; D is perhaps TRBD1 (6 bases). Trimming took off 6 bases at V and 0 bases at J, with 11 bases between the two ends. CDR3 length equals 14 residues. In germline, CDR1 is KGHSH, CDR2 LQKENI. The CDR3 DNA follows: TGTGCCAGCTCCCAGGGGCCGGCTAACTATGGCTACACCTTC. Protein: CASSQGPANYGYTF.